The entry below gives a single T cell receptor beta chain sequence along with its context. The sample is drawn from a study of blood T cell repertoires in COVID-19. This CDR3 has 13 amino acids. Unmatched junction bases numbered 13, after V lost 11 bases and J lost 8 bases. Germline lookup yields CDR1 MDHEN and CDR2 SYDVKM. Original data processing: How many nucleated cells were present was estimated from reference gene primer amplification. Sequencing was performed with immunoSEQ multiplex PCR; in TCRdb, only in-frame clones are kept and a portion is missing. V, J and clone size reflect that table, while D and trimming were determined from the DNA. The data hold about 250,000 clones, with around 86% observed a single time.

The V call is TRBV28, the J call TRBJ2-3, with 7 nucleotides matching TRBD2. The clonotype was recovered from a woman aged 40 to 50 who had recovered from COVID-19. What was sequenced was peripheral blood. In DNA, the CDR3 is TGTGCCCTGGGGCTAGCGGCTCCCGGTACGCAGTATTTT. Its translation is CALGLAAPGTQYF.